This TCR beta chain was identified in a study of blood T cell repertoires in COVID-19. Study in general: Samples came from the United States, Italy and Spain, spanning acute and convalescent COVID-19. The cDNA or gDNA used as material had been derived from T cells, B-cell-depleted T cells, or PBMCs.

The germline gives CDR1 DFQATT, CDR2 SNEGSKA (reference sequence). The CDR3 has 11 amino acids. As processed by the authors: Estimates of nucleated cell counts were drawn from the amplification of reference gene primers. This table comes from immunoSEQ multiplex PCR, and its TCRdb copy is limited to in-frame clones, with some not included. The V and J calls and the clone size are those of that table, but D and trimming were determined from the DNA. Of roughly 250,000 clones in the sample, approximately 91% were seen once. The sequence was collected from a middle-aged woman who had recovered from COVID-19. What was sequenced was peripheral blood. V and J are TRBV20-1 and TRBJ1-4, with 8 positions matching TRBD1. Here the CDR3 reads CGQGVGEKLFF. The CDR3 region has the DNA TGCGGACAGGGAGTTGGGGAAAAACTGTTTTTT.